Below are 2 T cell receptor beta chains sequenced from a single sample in a study of OX40 agonist ivuxolimab in advanced cancers. Only in-frame clones appear in the TCRdb table, and some are missing; sequencing was by immunoSEQ multiplex PCR. Seen here are roughly 60,000 clones, approximately 84% observed once, and the top ten hold over 2.5%. This sample comprised CD4+ or CD8+ T cells sorted from blood, obtained in a trial of the OX40 agonist ivuxolimab. The source is an adult with an advanced solid tumor such as melanoma, head and neck, liver or kidney cancer.

This rearrangement joins TRBV2 to TRBJ1-5, with 9 positions matching TRBD1. Germline V CDR1 and CDR2: SNHLY, FYNNEI. This CDR3 comprises 13 residues. V gave up 7 bases and J gave up 6 bases; unmatched junction bases: 4. CDR3 loop: CASTTGGLQPQHF. The CDR3 coding sequence is TGTGCCAGCACTACAGGGGGCCTTCAGCCCCAGCATTTT.

A remark on this clone: The junction differs from germline at one of its ends, possibly a read error. The DNA for the CDR3 is TGTGCCAGCAGTTTGGCGCAATCAGGGGGAATCTATGGCTACACCTTC. Translated: CASSLAQSGGIYGYTF. V usage is TRBV5-4 and J usage is TRBJ1-2; TRBD1 matches 7 bases. The CDR3 consists of 16 residues. CDR1 and CDR2 (germline): SGHNT, YYREEE (reference sequence).